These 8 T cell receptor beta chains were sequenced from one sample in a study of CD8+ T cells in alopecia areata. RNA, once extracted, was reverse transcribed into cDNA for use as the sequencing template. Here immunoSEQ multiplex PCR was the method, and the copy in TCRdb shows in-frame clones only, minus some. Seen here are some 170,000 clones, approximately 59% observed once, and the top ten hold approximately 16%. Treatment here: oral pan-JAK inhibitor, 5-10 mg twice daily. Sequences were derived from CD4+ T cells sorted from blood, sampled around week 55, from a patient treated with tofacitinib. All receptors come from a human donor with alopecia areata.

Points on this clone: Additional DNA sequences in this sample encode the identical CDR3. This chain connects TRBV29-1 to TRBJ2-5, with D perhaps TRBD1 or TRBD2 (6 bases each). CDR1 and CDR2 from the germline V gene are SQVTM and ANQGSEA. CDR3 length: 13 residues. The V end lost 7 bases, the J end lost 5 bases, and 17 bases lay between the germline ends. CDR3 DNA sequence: TGCAGCGGGCAGAGGGGGGCCGGGGAGACCCAGTACTTC. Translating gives CSGQRGAGETQYF.

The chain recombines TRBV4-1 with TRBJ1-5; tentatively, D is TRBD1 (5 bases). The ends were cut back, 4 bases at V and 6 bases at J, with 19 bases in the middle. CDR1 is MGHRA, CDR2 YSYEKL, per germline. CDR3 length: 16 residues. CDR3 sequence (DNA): TGCGCCAGCAGCCCTCTCTTAGCAGGGCGCCGTCAGCCCCAGCATTTT. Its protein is CASSPLLAGRRQPQHF.

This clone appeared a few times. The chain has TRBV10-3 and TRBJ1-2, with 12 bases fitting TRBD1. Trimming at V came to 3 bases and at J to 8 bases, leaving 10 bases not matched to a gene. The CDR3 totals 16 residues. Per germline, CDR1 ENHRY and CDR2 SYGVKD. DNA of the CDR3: TGTGCCATCAGTGATATCCGGACCGGGACAGGGGGCGGCTACACCTTC. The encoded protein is CAISDIRTGTGGGYTF.

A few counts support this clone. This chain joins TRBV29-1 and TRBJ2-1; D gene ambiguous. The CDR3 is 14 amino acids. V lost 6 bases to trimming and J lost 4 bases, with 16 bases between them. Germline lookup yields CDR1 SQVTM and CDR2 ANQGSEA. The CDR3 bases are TGCAGCGTAGCCCATAGGGCAGATTACAATGAGCAGTTCTTC. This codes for CSVAHRADYNEQFF.

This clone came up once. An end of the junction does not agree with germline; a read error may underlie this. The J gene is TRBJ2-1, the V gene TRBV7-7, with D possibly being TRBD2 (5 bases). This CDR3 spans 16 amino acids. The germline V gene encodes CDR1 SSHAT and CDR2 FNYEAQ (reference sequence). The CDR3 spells CASTTGKRYIHNEQFF. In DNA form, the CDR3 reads TGTGCTAGCACCACCGGGAAAAGGTATATCCACAATGAGCAGTTCTTC.

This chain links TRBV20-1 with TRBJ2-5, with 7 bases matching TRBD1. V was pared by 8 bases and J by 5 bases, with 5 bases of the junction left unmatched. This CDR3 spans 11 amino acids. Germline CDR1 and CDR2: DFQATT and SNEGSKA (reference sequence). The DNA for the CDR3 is TGCAGTCAGAAACAGGGGGAGACCCAGTACTTC. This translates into CSQKQGETQYF.

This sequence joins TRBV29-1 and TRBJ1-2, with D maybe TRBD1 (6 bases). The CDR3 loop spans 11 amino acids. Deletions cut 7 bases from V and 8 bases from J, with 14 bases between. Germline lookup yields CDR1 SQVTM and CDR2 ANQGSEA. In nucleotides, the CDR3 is TGCAGCGACAAGCAGGGGAGCGGCTACACCTTC. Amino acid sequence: CSDKQGSGYTF.

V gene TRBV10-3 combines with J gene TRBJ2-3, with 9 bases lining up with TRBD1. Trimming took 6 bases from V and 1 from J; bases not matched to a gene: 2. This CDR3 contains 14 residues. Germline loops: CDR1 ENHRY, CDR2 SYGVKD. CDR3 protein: CAIRGDRGTDTQYF. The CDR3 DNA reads TGTGCCATCAGGGGGGACAGGGGCACAGATACGCAGTATTTT.